Listed below are T cell receptor beta chains from one sample, sequenced in a study of spatial heterogeneity in lung cancer. TCRdb used MiXCR to reprocess the 5' RACE reads, holding one entry per CDR3 protein. The sample has about 85,000 distinct CDR3 sequences; more than 15% are singletons. Sequencing used PBMCs, obtained at surgery. These receptors all stem from a male donor with early-stage non-small cell lung cancer. The CDR3 runs from the conserved cysteine through the conserved F or W. A D gene is named only where the DNA matches it firmly. Only some rows state a clone size, as once, few, many or a class for expanded clones.

TRBV6-4,many,.,TRBJ1-2,CASSDGGAGYTF,TGTGCCAGCAGTGACGGGGGAGCTGGCTACACCTTC
TRBV28,many,.,TRBJ1-1,CASTAADMNTEAFF,TGTGCCAGCACCGCCGCGGACATGAACACTGAAGCTTTCTTT
TRBV29-1,few,.,TRBJ1-4,CSVEDRDSGTLFF,TGCAGCGTTGAAGATAGGGATTCGGGGACACTGTTTTTT
TRBV7-7,.,.,TRBJ1-5,CASSLARNQPQHF,TGTGCTAGCAGCTTAGCGCGAAATCAGCCCCAGCATTTT
TRBV12-3/TRBV12-4,.,TRBD2,TRBJ2-1,CASSLGAGGNEQFF,TGTGCCAGCAGTTTAGGGGCGGGGGGCAATGAGCAGTTCTTC
TRBV20-1,.,TRBD2,TRBJ2-7,CSAPTGGGGSYEQYF,TGCAGTGCTCCCACTGGGGGCGGGGGGTCCTACGAGCAGTACTTC
TRBV20-1,.,TRBD1,TRBJ1-6,CSAPDRGGSPLHF,TGCAGTGCCCCGGACAGGGGCGGTTCACCCCTCCACTTT
TRBV28,.,TRBD1,TRBJ1-1,CASSEGTANTEAFF,TGTGCCAGCAGTGAGGGGACAGCGAACACTGAAGCTTTCTTT
TRBV30,few,.,TRBJ2-1,CAWSSQGNEQFF,TGTGCCTGGAGTAGTCAGGGCAATGAGCAGTTCTTC
TRBV11-2,few,TRBD2,TRBJ2-5,CASSFNSGGQETQYF,TGTGCCAGCAGCTTTAATAGCGGGGGACAAGAGACCCAGTACTTC
TRBV6-4,.,TRBD1,TRBJ1-1,CASSPLEMRGQFSTEAFF,TGTGCCAGCAGTCCTTTGGAAATGAGGGGACAGTTCAGCACTGAAGCTTTCTTT
TRBV14,.,.,TRBJ2-5,CASSRGLTGLKETQYF,TGTGCCAGCAGCCGGGGCCTTACAGGACTTAAAGAGACCCAGTACTTC
TRBV24-1,.,.,TRBJ2-1,CATSDSPDNEQFF,TGTGCCACCAGTGATTCCCCAGACAATGAGCAGTTCTTC
TRBV29-1,.,TRBD2,TRBJ2-1,CSVSGGNEQFF,TGCAGCGTATCGGGAGGAAATGAGCAGTTCTTC
TRBV14,few,.,TRBJ1-4,CASSRGGVATNEKLFF,TGTGCCAGCAGCCGCGGGGGGGTTGCAACTAATGAAAAACTGTTTTTT
TRBV29-1,few,.,TRBJ2-7,CSVGGQDYEQYF,TGCAGCGTGGGGGGGCAGGACTACGAGCAGTACTTC
TRBV12-3/TRBV12-4,.,TRBD1,TRBJ2-7,CASSLTGTVLHEQYF,TGTGCCAGCAGTTTGACTGGGACAGTCTTGCACGAGCAGTACTTC
TRBV12-3/TRBV12-4,.,.,TRBJ2-3,CASSSQGGTQYF,TGTGCCAGCAGTTCACAGGGTGGTACGCAGTATTTT
TRBV12-3/TRBV12-4,.,.,TRBJ2-3,CASSSRRRRDTQYF,TGTGCCAGCAGTTCCAGGCGCCGGAGAGATACGCAGTATTTT
TRBV12-3/TRBV12-4,few,.,TRBJ1-2,CASSFGRDGYTF,TGTGCCAGCAGTTTTGGCCGAGATGGCTACACCTTC
TRBV10-3,few,.,TRBJ1-1,CAISPGREGEAFF,TGTGCCATCAGTCCAGGCAGGGAGGGTGAAGCTTTCTTT
TRBV9,many,TRBD1,TRBJ1-2,CASSGDSFYGYTF,TGTGCCAGCAGCGGGGACAGCTTCTATGGCTACACCTTC
TRBV7-9,.,.,TRBJ2-3,CASSLRSDTQYF,TGTGCCAGCAGCCTCAGGTCAGATACGCAGTATTTT
TRBV19,.,.,TRBJ1-5,CASNGAGSSSNQPQHF,TGTGCCAGTAATGGAGCAGGGAGTAGTAGCAATCAGCCCCAGCATTTT
TRBV28,.,TRBD1,TRBJ1-1,CASRQTGGTEAFF,TGTGCCAGCAGACAGACAGGGGGTACTGAAGCTTTCTTT
TRBV4-1,.,.,TRBJ2-3,CASSRSLSTDTQYF,TGCGCCAGCAGCCGATCCTTAAGTACAGATACGCAGTATTTT
TRBV10-3,many,.,TRBJ2-1,CAISESQVYNEQFF,TGTGCCATCAGTGAGTCTCAGGTATACAATGAGCAGTTCTTC
TRBV30,.,TRBD1,TRBJ1-1,CAWAGQMNTEAFF,TGTGCCTGGGCGGGACAGATGAACACTGAAGCTTTCTTT
TRBV25-1,few,.,TRBJ2-5,CASSEYIQQETQYF,TGTGCCAGCAGTGAATATATACAGCAAGAGACCCAGTACTTC
TRBV12-3/TRBV12-4,.,.,TRBJ1-3,CASTLTGSGNTIYF,TGTGCCAGCACCCTGACAGGCTCTGGAAACACCATATATTTT
TRBV7-2,many,.,TRBJ1-2,CASSYYRDEEGYTF,TGTGCCAGCAGCTACTACAGGGATGAGGAAGGCTACACCTTC
TRBV20-1,.,.,TRBJ1-5,CSASRQDSNQPQHF,TGCAGTGCTAGTAGACAGGATAGCAATCAGCCCCAGCATTTT
TRBV7-3,once,.,TRBJ1-2,CASSSHTTAAKSYTF,TGTGCCAGCAGCTCACACACGACAGCGGCTAAGAGCTACACCTTC
TRBV7-3,.,TRBD2,TRBJ2-3,CASSPGLAGADTQYF,TGTGCCAGCAGCCCAGGACTAGCGGGAGCTGATACGCAGTATTTT
TRBV12-3/TRBV12-4,many,.,TRBJ1-2,CASSFPGGSSGGYTF,TGTGCCAGCAGTTTCCCCGGAGGCTCCTCGGGGGGCTACACCTTC
TRBV20-1,.,.,TRBJ1-1,CSATRATHYTEAFF,TGCAGTGCCACCCGCGCTACACATTACACTGAAGCTTTCTTT
TRBV5-1,.,.,TRBJ2-7,CASSLKGLDNEQYF,TGCGCCAGCAGCTTGAAGGGGCTTGATAACGAGCAGTACTTC
TRBV7-3,.,TRBD1,TRBJ2-6,CASSLDRGTGANVLTF,TGTGCCAGCAGCCTGGACAGGGGGACTGGGGCCAACGTCCTGACTTTC
TRBV20-1,.,TRBD2,TRBJ2-3,CSVRVGSGRAPTDTQYF,TGCAGTGTTAGGGTGGGCAGCGGGAGGGCTCCAACAGATACGCAGTATTTT
TRBV24-1,.,.,TRBJ2-1,CATSDFGNNEQFF,TGTGCCACCAGTGATTTCGGGAACAATGAGCAGTTCTTC
TRBV11-3,many,.,TRBJ1-1,CASSRRWANTEAFF,TGTGCCAGCAGCCGCCGTTGGGCGAACACTGAAGCTTTCTTT
TRBV7-8,few,.,TRBJ1-5,CASSLAGVSQPQHF,TGCGCCAGCAGCTTAGCTGGCGTCTCCCAGCCCCAGCATTTT